Listed below are T cell receptor beta chains from one sample, sequenced in a study of T cell responses to AZD1222 COVID-19 vaccine. Profiled with immunoSEQ multiplex PCR; TCRdb holds only in-frame clones, not every one. The profile covers under 95,000 clones, with about nine tenths appearing a single time and 2.5% to 3.5% taken by the ten largest. The sequences come from peripheral blood, collected on day 0 of AZD1222 vaccination. All receptors derive from an adult in good health. Both conserved end residues are part of each CDR3. D genes are given only for firm matches. Only part of the rows carry a size: once, few, many, or a class if the clone is expanded.

clone_size: .; v_call: TRBV6-6; d_call: .; j_call: TRBJ2-2; cdr3_length: 13; cdr3_aa: CASRGPGSGELFF; cdr3_nt: TGTGCCAGCAGAGGACCGGGGTCGGGGGAGCTGTTTTTT
clone_size: .; v_call: TRBV11-2; d_call: TRBD1; j_call: TRBJ1-4; cdr3_length: 16; cdr3_aa: CASSLTLQGVREKLFF; cdr3_nt: TGTGCCAGCAGCCTTACCCTCCAGGGGGTACGAGAAAAACTGTTTTTT
clone_size: .; v_call: TRBV3-1/TRBV3-2; d_call: .; j_call: TRBJ1-3; cdr3_length: 13; cdr3_aa: CASSQDVGNTIYF; cdr3_nt: TGTGCCAGCAGCCAAGACGTAGGGAACACCATATATTTT
clone_size: .; v_call: TRBV5-5; d_call: TRBD1; j_call: TRBJ1-1; cdr3_length: 16; cdr3_aa: CASSLTGEFVNTEAFF; cdr3_nt: TGTGCCAGCAGCTTGACAGGGGAATTTGTGAACACTGAAGCTTTCTTT
clone_size: .; v_call: TRBV3-1/TRBV3-2; d_call: .; j_call: TRBJ1-5; cdr3_length: 15; cdr3_aa: CASSPSGALNQPQHF; cdr3_nt: TGTGCCAGCAGCCCTTCAGGGGCCCTCAATCAGCCCCAGCATTTT
clone_size: .; v_call: TRBV19; d_call: TRBD1; j_call: TRBJ1-6; cdr3_length: 16; cdr3_aa: CATTRSPGQTNSPLHF; cdr3_nt: TGTGCCACAACTCGATCGCCGGGACAGACTAATTCACCCCTCCACTTT
clone_size: .; v_call: TRBV27; d_call: TRBD2; j_call: TRBJ2-1; cdr3_length: 15; cdr3_aa: CASTPRLAGGNEQFF; cdr3_nt: TGTGCCAGCACCCCACGACTAGCGGGAGGGAATGAGCAGTTCTTC
clone_size: .; v_call: TRBV6-1; d_call: .; j_call: TRBJ2-5; cdr3_length: 16; cdr3_aa: CASRERNQQTAETQYF; cdr3_nt: TGTGCCAGCAGGGAACGAAACCAACAAACGGCGGAGACCCAGTACTTC
clone_size: .; v_call: TRBV19; d_call: .; j_call: TRBJ1-4; cdr3_length: 15; cdr3_aa: CASSMGRGYGEKLFF; cdr3_nt: TGTGCCAGTAGTATGGGCAGGGGTTATGGTGAAAAACTGTTTTTT
clone_size: .; v_call: TRBV2; d_call: .; j_call: TRBJ1-1; cdr3_length: 14; cdr3_aa: CASSYRQLNTEAFF; cdr3_nt: TGTGCCAGCAGTTATAGACAGTTGAACACTGAAGCTTTCTTT
clone_size: .; v_call: TRBV19; d_call: TRBD1; j_call: TRBJ1-4; cdr3_length: 13; cdr3_aa: CASTWDRGEKLFF; cdr3_nt: TGTGCCAGTACCTGGGACAGGGGGGAAAAACTGTTTTTT
clone_size: .; v_call: TRBV7-3; d_call: TRBD2; j_call: TRBJ2-1; cdr3_length: 17; cdr3_aa: CASSPGGAGGLFNEQFF; cdr3_nt: TGTGCCAGCAGCCCAGGGGGAGCGGGAGGACTATTCAATGAGCAGTTCTTC
clone_size: .; v_call: TRBV11-3; d_call: .; j_call: TRBJ2-2; cdr3_length: 16; cdr3_aa: CASSLGGTANTGELFF; cdr3_nt: TGTGCCAGCAGCTTGGGCGGGACAGCTAACACCGGGGAGCTGTTTTTT
clone_size: once; v_call: TRBV9; d_call: .; j_call: TRBJ1-1; cdr3_length: 17; cdr3_aa: CASSYPSGGPMNTEAFF; cdr3_nt: TGTGCCAGCAGTTATCCGAGTGGTGGGCCGATGAACACTGAAGCTTTCTTT
clone_size: .; v_call: TRBV7-3; d_call: .; j_call: TRBJ1-1; cdr3_length: 13; cdr3_aa: CASSLPGSTEAFF; cdr3_nt: TGTGCCAGCAGCTTGCCAGGGAGCACTGAAGCTTTCTTT
clone_size: .; v_call: TRBV28; d_call: .; j_call: TRBJ1-5; cdr3_length: 14; cdr3_aa: CASNTGQSNQPQHF; cdr3_nt: TGTGCCAGCAACACCGGGCAGAGCAATCAGCCCCAGCATTTT
clone_size: .; v_call: TRBV6-1; d_call: .; j_call: TRBJ2-2; cdr3_length: 16; cdr3_aa: CASSEGAGVNTGELFF; cdr3_nt: TGTGCCAGCAGTGAAGGGGCAGGAGTGAACACCGGGGAGCTGTTTTTT
clone_size: .; v_call: TRBV29-1; d_call: .; j_call: TRBJ1-2; cdr3_length: 16; cdr3_aa: CSVAPGGATYPYGYTF; cdr3_nt: TGCAGCGTTGCCCCGGGGGGCGCAACATATCCTTATGGCTACACCTTC
clone_size: .; v_call: TRBV18; d_call: TRBD1; j_call: TRBJ2-5; cdr3_length: 13; cdr3_aa: CASSGDREETQYF; cdr3_nt: TGTGCCAGCTCAGGGGACAGAGAAGAGACCCAGTACTTC
clone_size: .; v_call: TRBV19; d_call: .; j_call: TRBJ1-3; cdr3_length: 14; cdr3_aa: CASMEGTAGNTIYF; cdr3_nt: TGTGCCAGTATGGAGGGGACGGCCGGAAACACCATATATTTT
clone_size: .; v_call: TRBV11-2; d_call: .; j_call: TRBJ2-1; cdr3_length: 16; cdr3_aa: CASTTQGIIASNEQFF; cdr3_nt: TGTGCCAGCACCACCCAGGGCATAATCGCTAGCAATGAGCAGTTCTTC
clone_size: .; v_call: TRBV13; d_call: TRBD2; j_call: TRBJ2-3; cdr3_length: 13; cdr3_aa: CASSFSGGDTQYF; cdr3_nt: TGTGCCAGCAGCTTCTCGGGGGGAGATACGCAGTATTTT
clone_size: .; v_call: TRBV2; d_call: TRBD1; j_call: TRBJ2-7; cdr3_length: 12; cdr3_aa: CASSAQLQGANF; cdr3_nt: TGTGCCAGCAGTGCTCAATTACAGGGGGCGAACTTC
clone_size: .; v_call: TRBV7-9; d_call: TRBD1; j_call: TRBJ2-2; cdr3_length: 15; cdr3_aa: CASSLATGGSGELFF; cdr3_nt: TGTGCCAGCAGCTTAGCCACAGGGGGGTCCGGGGAGCTGTTTTTT
clone_size: .; v_call: TRBV5-6; d_call: TRBD2; j_call: TRBJ2-3; cdr3_length: 16; cdr3_aa: CASSLDLAGDPDTQYF; cdr3_nt: TGTGCCAGCAGCTTGGATTTAGCGGGAGACCCCGATACGCAGTATTTT
clone_size: once; v_call: TRBV3-1/TRBV3-2; d_call: .; j_call: TRBJ1-5; cdr3_length: 15; cdr3_aa: CASSQGLVGTQPQHF; cdr3_nt: TGTGCCAGCAGCCAAGGGTTGGTAGGGACTCAGCCCCAGCATTTT
clone_size: .; v_call: TRBV28; d_call: TRBD1; j_call: TRBJ1-3; cdr3_length: 18; cdr3_aa: CASSLAPDRVSSGNTIYF; cdr3_nt: TGTGCCAGCAGTTTGGCCCCGGACAGGGTGAGCTCTGGAAACACCATATATTTT
clone_size: .; v_call: TRBV10-3; d_call: .; j_call: TRBJ2-7; cdr3_length: 17; cdr3_aa: CAISDPRRDTMAYEQYF; cdr3_nt: TGTGCCATCAGTGACCCAAGGAGGGACACGATGGCCTACGAGCAGTACTTC
clone_size: few; v_call: TRBV28; d_call: .; j_call: TRBJ2-7; cdr3_length: 13; cdr3_aa: CASSLRDIYEQYF; cdr3_nt: TGTGCCAGCAGTCTCCGGGACATCTACGAGCAGTACTTC
clone_size: .; v_call: TRBV19; d_call: .; j_call: TRBJ2-5; cdr3_length: 14; cdr3_aa: CASSTQGREGAQYF; cdr3_nt: TGTGCCAGTAGTACGCAGGGGAGGGAAGGGGCCCAGTACTTC
clone_size: .; v_call: TRBV7-2; d_call: .; j_call: TRBJ1-6; cdr3_length: 16; cdr3_aa: CASSLVGSGPGSPLHF; cdr3_nt: TGTGCCAGCAGCTTAGTAGGATCCGGACCTGGTTCACCCCTCCACTTT
clone_size: .; v_call: TRBV2; d_call: TRBD2; j_call: TRBJ2-7; cdr3_length: 17; cdr3_aa: CASSDAFSGGPVYEQYF; cdr3_nt: TGTGCCAGCAGTGACGCCTTTTCGGGAGGGCCTGTTTACGAGCAGTACTTC
clone_size: .; v_call: TRBV5-4; d_call: .; j_call: TRBJ2-7; cdr3_length: 12; cdr3_aa: CASSGQGYEQYF; cdr3_nt: TGTGCCAGCAGCGGTCAGGGGTACGAGCAGTACTTC
clone_size: .; v_call: TRBV11-2; d_call: .; j_call: TRBJ2-7; cdr3_length: 12; cdr3_aa: CASSLAGYEQYF; cdr3_nt: TGTGCCAGCAGCTTAGCAGGGTACGAGCAGTACTTC
clone_size: .; v_call: TRBV27; d_call: .; j_call: TRBJ2-7; cdr3_length: 14; cdr3_aa: CASSPGVGSYEQYF; cdr3_nt: TGTGCCAGCAGTCCGGGGGTAGGATCCTACGAGCAGTACTTC
clone_size: .; v_call: TRBV6-6; d_call: .; j_call: TRBJ1-4; cdr3_length: 13; cdr3_aa: CASSSGFNEKLFF; cdr3_nt: TGTGCCAGCAGTTCCGGGTTTAATGAAAAACTGTTTTTT
clone_size: .; v_call: TRBV9; d_call: TRBD2; j_call: TRBJ2-2; cdr3_length: 15; cdr3_aa: CASNPGLAEGGELFF; cdr3_nt: TGTGCCAGCAACCCGGGACTAGCGGAGGGAGGGGAGCTGTTTTTT
clone_size: once; v_call: TRBV6-5; d_call: .; j_call: TRBJ2-7; cdr3_length: 15; cdr3_aa: CASRKGTHLSYEQYF; cdr3_nt: TGTGCCAGCAGAAAAGGGACACATCTCTCCTACGAGCAGTACTTC
clone_size: .; v_call: TRBV7-6; d_call: TRBD2; j_call: TRBJ2-7; cdr3_length: 18; cdr3_aa: CASSLGLAGGPGSYEQYF; cdr3_nt: TGTGCCAGCAGCTTGGGACTAGCGGGAGGGCCGGGCTCCTACGAGCAGTACTTC
clone_size: .; v_call: TRBV9; d_call: .; j_call: TRBJ2-3; cdr3_length: 13; cdr3_aa: CASSVLTSDTQYF; cdr3_nt: TGTGCCAGCAGCGTACTTACTAGCGATACGCAGTATTTT
clone_size: .; v_call: TRBV27; d_call: .; j_call: TRBJ1-1; cdr3_length: 14; cdr3_aa: CASRQMAGGTEAFF; cdr3_nt: TGTGCCAGCAGACAGATGGCCGGGGGCACTGAAGCTTTCTTT
clone_size: .; v_call: TRBV19; d_call: .; j_call: TRBJ2-2; cdr3_length: 16; cdr3_aa: CASFRGVYLNTGELFF; cdr3_nt: TGTGCCAGTTTCAGGGGAGTCTACTTGAACACCGGGGAGCTGTTTTTT
clone_size: .; v_call: TRBV29-1; d_call: .; j_call: TRBJ1-2; cdr3_length: 12; cdr3_aa: CSHAVNNYGYTF; cdr3_nt: TGCAGCCACGCCGTTAACAACTATGGCTACACCTTC
clone_size: .; v_call: TRBV6-1; d_call: .; j_call: TRBJ2-5; cdr3_length: 14; cdr3_aa: CASSERSGRETQYF; cdr3_nt: TGTGCCAGCAGTGAGCGGTCAGGGCGCGAGACCCAGTACTTC
clone_size: .; v_call: TRBV7-9; d_call: .; j_call: TRBJ2-1; cdr3_length: 15; cdr3_aa: CASSSPAEAYNEQFF; cdr3_nt: TGTGCCAGCAGCTCTCCAGCGGAAGCCTACAATGAGCAGTTCTTC
clone_size: .; v_call: TRBV7-9; d_call: .; j_call: TRBJ1-6; cdr3_length: 13; cdr3_aa: CASSQGPNSPLHF; cdr3_nt: TGTGCCAGCAGCCAGGGACCGAATTCACCCCTCCACTTT
clone_size: .; v_call: TRBV6-5; d_call: TRBD1; j_call: TRBJ1-4; cdr3_length: 15; cdr3_aa: CASSYSLQGARELFF; cdr3_nt: TGTGCCAGCAGTTACTCGCTACAGGGGGCTAGAGAACTGTTTTTT
clone_size: .; v_call: TRBV7-7; d_call: .; j_call: TRBJ1-4; cdr3_length: 13; cdr3_aa: CASSPGGGEKLFF; cdr3_nt: TGTGCTAGCAGTCCTGGTGGAGGGGAAAAACTGTTTTTT
clone_size: .; v_call: TRBV5-1; d_call: .; j_call: TRBJ1-4; cdr3_length: 16; cdr3_aa: CASSPGASAGSEKLFF; cdr3_nt: TGCGCCAGCAGCCCGGGAGCTTCGGCGGGGAGTGAAAAACTGTTTTTT
clone_size: .; v_call: TRBV5-1; d_call: TRBD2; j_call: TRBJ2-7; cdr3_length: 14; cdr3_aa: CASSLTAGAYEQYF; cdr3_nt: TGCGCCAGCAGCTTGACAGCGGGAGCGTACGAGCAGTACTTC
clone_size: .; v_call: TRBV25-1; d_call: .; j_call: TRBJ2-2; cdr3_length: 12; cdr3_aa: CASNGDTGELFF; cdr3_nt: TGTGCCAGCAATGGGGACACCGGGGAGCTGTTTTTT
clone_size: .; v_call: TRBV15; d_call: .; j_call: TRBJ1-3; cdr3_length: 16; cdr3_aa: CATSRDPPGPGNTIYF; cdr3_nt: TGTGCCACCAGCAGAGATCCCCCAGGGCCTGGAAACACCATATATTTT